This T cell receptor (beta chain) derives from a study of control samples from healthy donors and cancer patients. Repertoires were generated with immunoSEQ multiplex PCR, while TCRdb's copy carries only in-frame clones and drops some. The repertoire consists of 150,000 to 200,000 clones, with around 94% occurring once and the leading ten covering over 1.3%. The source material was blood. This sequence originates from a woman younger than 35 in good health.

The CDR3 loop reads CASSITGTGGHLVEKLFF. The CDR3 DNA is TGTGCCAGTAGTATCACCGGGACAGGGGGCCACTTGGTTGAAAAACTGTTTTTT. V usage is TRBV19 and J usage is TRBJ1-4; 12 nucleotides align to TRBD1. V gave up 3 bases and J gave up 7 bases; unmatched junction bases: 12. Per germline, CDR1 LNHDA and CDR2 SQIVND (reference sequence). The CDR3 has 18 amino acids.